What follows are 21 T cell receptor beta chains derived from one specimen sequenced in a study of metastatic and nonmetastatic thyroid tumors. TCRdb re-analyzed the PCR reads through MiXCR. The table lists around 46,000 clones, approximately 20% of them singletons. Thyroid surgery was preceded by no treatment in any patient. Material: blood. Source of these receptors: a male donor with papillary thyroid cancer or a benign thyroid nodule (not recorded which). Some clones in this sample may be carry-over from other donors' samples.

Ten or more counts support this clone. The rearrangement uses TRBV10-2 and TRBJ2-1; 10 bases fit TRBD1. Germline-derived CDR1 and CDR2 are WSHSY and SAAADI. Unmatched junction bases numbered 13, after V lost 8 bases and J lost 12 bases. This CDR3 comprises 14 residues. This CDR3 reads CASHPATGGSGQFF. The CDR3 DNA reads as TGCGCCAGCCACCCAGCGACAGGGGGCTCGGGGCAGTTCTTC.

This clone has ten or more counts. This rearrangement joins TRBV24-1 to TRBJ1-2, with D possibly being TRBD1 (5 bases). This CDR3 is 12 amino acids long. CDR1 is KGHDR, CDR2 SFDVKD, per germline. The germline V and J ends were trimmed by 9 bases and 6 bases, with 13 bases remaining between them. CDR3 sequence reads: CATRGREDGYTF. In nucleotides, the CDR3 is TGTGCCACCCGGGGACGGGAAGATGGCTACACCTTC.

This clone was observed at least ten times. A much larger clone lies one base from this, so it may be a read error. This sequence joins TRBV7-9 and TRBJ1-1, with D perhaps TRBD1 (6 bases). Germline V lookup: CDR1 SEHNR, CDR2 FQNEAQ (reference sequence). The V and J ends lost 8 bases and 5 bases respectively, with 21 bases between them. The CDR3 is 15 amino acids. The CDR3 nucleotides read TGTGCCAGCGGGGCCAACAAGGGGGAGTCGACTGAAGCTTTCTTT. Protein sequence: CASGANKGESTEAFF.

This clone was counted ten times or more. The V gene is TRBV12-3 or TRBV12-4, the J gene TRBJ1-4; 8 bases map to TRBD1. CDR3 size: 14 residues. V shed 6 bases and J 6 bases; nucleotides not matched to a gene: 6. This CDR3 is CASSDDRGDEKLFF. CDR3 DNA: TGTGCCAGCAGCGATGACAGGGGAGATGAAAAACTGTTTTTT.

In the case of this clone: A junction end diverges from the germline sequence, so it may reflect a read error. The genes are TRBV11-2 and TRBJ2-7; D unresolved. This CDR3 region has 11 residues. Germline values: CDR1 SGHAT, CDR2 FQNNGV. The CDR3 is CANSLLDEQYF. Here the CDR3 DNA reads TGTGCCAACAGCTTATTGGACGAGCAGTACTTC. The whole variable domain, filled in from reference TRBV11-2 and TRBJ2-7, reads EAGVAQSPRYKIIEKRQSVAFWCNPISGHATLYWYQQILGQGPKLLIQFQNNGVVDDSQLPKDRFSAERLKGVDSTLKIQPAKLEDSAVYLCANSLLDEQYFGPGTRLTVT.

This clone was picked up many times. This sequence joins TRBV12-3 or TRBV12-4 and TRBJ2-3; possibly TRBD2 for D (6 bases). Trimming removed 2 bases from V and 5 bases from J, with 8 bases in between. The CDR3 length is 13 residues. Written as DNA, the CDR3 is TGTGCCAGCAGTTTATACGGGGGAGATACGCAGTATTTT. This gives the protein CASSLYGGDTQYF.

This clone came up many times. J is TRBJ2-7 and V is TRBV5-4, with 9 bases matching TRBD2. Germline V lookup: CDR1 SGHNT, CDR2 YYREEE (reference sequence). The length of the CDR3 is 15 residues. Trimming cost V 0 bases and J 7 bases; bases outside gene matches: 8. CDR3 sequence: CASSLETSGLSEQYF. CDR3 bases: TGTGCCAGCAGCTTGGAGACTAGCGGTTTAAGTGAGCAGTACTTC.

The chain has TRBV4-1 and TRBJ2-7; perhaps D is TRBD1 or TRBD2 (5 bases each). This CDR3 has 15 amino acids. Trimming took 1 base from V and 8 from J, leaving 18 bases between them. Germline CDR1 reads MGHRA; CDR2 reads YSYEKL. The CDR3: CASSQASGREGKQYF. Written as DNA, the CDR3 is TGCGCCAGCAGCCAAGCTTCAGGGAGAGAGGGAAAGCAGTACTTC.

This clone came up many times. This rearrangement joins TRBV14 to TRBJ1-6; D not resolved. CDR1 is SGHDN, CDR2 FVKESK, per germline. This CDR3 spans 14 amino acids. V lost 3 bases and J 0 bases, leaving 3 bases between the germline ends. The CDR3 DNA reads as TGTGCCAGCAGCCAGTACTCCTATAATTCACCCCTCCACTTT. It yields the protein CASSQYSYNSPLHF.

Points on this clone: A much larger clone lies one base from this, so it may be a read error. The chain links TRBV2 to TRBJ2-1, with D hard to call. Gene TRBJ2-5 matches the end of the DNA better, so the J call may be wrong. The CDR3 is 15 amino acids. Germline values: CDR1 SNHLY, CDR2 FYNNEI. In nucleotides, the CDR3 is TGTGCCAGCAGTGAAGGAGGCGGTGTCCAAGAGACCCAGTACTTC. It yields the protein CASSEGGGVQETQYF.

At least ten counts were recorded for this clone. A much larger clone lies a single base off, so this may be a read error. This CDR3 is also generated by other DNA sequences in the sample. For the CDR3, the DNA is TGCGCCAGCAGCGGACTAGCCTACAATGAGCAGTTCTTC. It specifies CASSGLAYNEQFF. The V gene is TRBV2, the J gene TRBJ2-1; 7 bases agree with TRBD2. The CDR3 sequence is 13 residues long. Germline loops: CDR1 SNHLY, CDR2 FYNNEI.

This clone was counted many times. This chain links TRBV25-1 with TRBJ1-6; D gene ambiguous. Germline V gene lookup returns CDR1 MGHDK and CDR2 SYGVNS. V was clipped by 3 bases and J by 5 bases, with 8 bases between them. The CDR3 is 14 residues long. The CDR3 nucleotides are TGTGCCAGCAGTGAGAGGATAGATAATTCACCCCTCCACTTT. This encodes CASSERIDNSPLHF.

This clone was detected only a few times. The chain joins TRBV18 to TRBJ2-4; 7 bases are a match to TRBD1. V trimming: 3 bases; J trimming: 4 bases; junction bases outside the gene matches: 3. The CDR3 is made up of 14 amino acids. Germline V lookup: CDR1 KGHSH, CDR2 LQKENI. The CDR3 coding sequence is TGTGCCAGCTCACCGGGACAGACTAAAAACATTCAGTACTTC. Protein sequence: CASSPGQTKNIQYF.

This clone was found many times. Germline and junction disagree at one end, which may indicate a read error. The CDR3 DNA reads as TGTGCCAGCAGTGAAAGGGGACAGGGTAGGCTCTTC. This encodes CASSERGQGRLF. The V call is TRBV2, the J call TRBJ2-1; TRBD1 aligns across 9 bases. The CDR3 has 12 residues. Looked up from germline, CDR1 is SNHLY and CDR2 is FYNNEI.

This clone was observed a handful of times. The V and J genes are TRBV6-4 and TRBJ2-1, with D maybe TRBD2 (7 bases). Germline loops: CDR1 MRHNA, CDR2 SNTAGT. The CDR3 totals 16 residues. Between the trimmed V and J ends, which lost 4 bases and 7 bases, there was a span of 20 bases. CDR3 residues: CASSAEGEGPRNEQFF. CDR3 sequence (DNA): TGTGCCAGCAGTGCCGAGGGGGAGGGCCCTCGAAATGAGCAGTTCTTC.

This clone was counted a few times. This sequence joins TRBV9 and TRBJ1-6; possibly TRBD1 for D (6 bases). Germline loops: CDR1 SGDLS, CDR2 YYNGEE. The length of the CDR3 is 15 residues. V was pared by 0 bases and J by 7 bases, with 11 bases between. The CDR3 is CASSVATGINSPLHF. CDR3 nucleotides: TGTGCCAGCAGCGTAGCCACAGGGATAAATTCACCCCTCCACTTT. The full variable domain, its missing parts supplied by reference TRBV9 and TRBJ1-6, is DSGVTQTPKHLITATGQRVTLRCSPRSGDLSVYWYQQSLDQGLQFLIQYYNGEERAKGNILERFSAQQFPDLHSELNLSSLELGDSALYFCASSVATGINSPLHFGNGTRLTVT.

This clone has ten or more counts. CDR3 residues: CASAGTSAEETQYF. Here the CDR3 DNA reads TGCGCCAGCGCCGGGACTAGCGCCGAAGAGACCCAGTACTTC. The rearrangement uses TRBV10-2 and TRBJ2-5, with 10 bases identical to TRBD2. Germline V gene data show CDR1 as WSHSY and CDR2 as SAAADI. V was clipped by 8 bases and J by 3 bases; unmatched bases: 6. The CDR3 is made up of 14 amino acids.

This clone was counted ten times or more. The chain combines TRBV28 with TRBJ1-6, with TRBD1 matching 10 bases. Unmatched junction bases numbered 7, after V lost 8 bases and J lost 9 bases. From germline, CDR1 is MDHEN and CDR2 SYDVKM. CDR3 size: 14 residues. DNA of the CDR3: TGTGCCAGCGCTTCCGGGACAGGGGCTTCACCCCTCCACTTT. It translates to CASASGTGASPLHF.

In its sample, this clone was seen many times. The chain couples TRBV10-2 to TRBJ1-5; possible D gene TRBD1, 5 bases. The CDR3 extends over 11 amino acids. The ends were cut back, 9 bases at V and 4 bases at J, with 7 bases in the middle. Germline lookup yields CDR1 WSHSY and CDR2 SAAADI. CDR3: CASGGNQPQHF. The CDR3 DNA reads as TGCGCCAGTGGGGGTAATCAGCCCCAGCATTTT.

The V call is TRBV9, the J call TRBJ1-2; TRBD1 might be the D (6 bases). The CDR3 extends over 15 amino acids. The V gene's germline CDR1 is SGDLS and CDR2 YYNGEE. The V and J ends lost 4 bases and 2 bases respectively, with 15 bases between them. The CDR3 nucleotides read TGTGCCAGCAGCCCCGGATGGGGGCACAACTATGGCTACACCTTC. Translation gives CASSPGWGHNYGYTF.

By proportion, this clone is medium-sized. This chain uses TRBV13 with TRBJ1-2, with unresolved D. V gave up 0 bases and J gave up 4 bases, with 6 bases separating them. This CDR3 has 13 amino acids. Germline assignment: CDR1 PRHDT and CDR2 FYEKMQ (reference sequence). The CDR3 spells CASSLGQSYGYTF. CDR3 nucleotides: TGTGCCAGCAGCTTAGGCCAGAGCTATGGCTACACCTTC.